One and the same sample provided the 2 T cell receptor beta chains below, sequenced in a study of T-cell memory formation after mild COVID-19. TCRdb re-called the 5' RACE reads with MiXCR, one entry per CDR3 protein. The sample shows 550,000 to 700,000 distinct CDR3 sequences, roughly 17% of them seen only once. Sequencing was done on a sample of PBMCs or a T cell subset sorted from them (not recorded which). All receptors derive from an adult woman who had mild COVID-19 (a few samples of this study predate the infection). Cell type and time point are not known.

This clonotype was counted a few times. The genes are TRBV2 and TRBJ2-3, with 9 bases identical to TRBD2. The CDR3 contains 16 residues. Germline CDR1 reads SNHLY; CDR2 reads FYNNEI. V gave up 5 bases and J gave up 3 bases; unmatched junction bases: 9. CDR3 in amino acids: CASSPVAGEATDTQYF. In DNA, the CDR3 is TGTGCCAGCAGTCCTGTAGCGGGAGAGGCGACAGATACGCAGTATTTT.

J is TRBJ2-1 and V is TRBV5-1, with 10 bases fitting TRBD2. The germline gives CDR1 SGHRS, CDR2 YFSETQ. With V trimmed by 1 base and J by 8 bases, 12 bases remained unmatched. The CDR3 runs to 17 residues. CDR3 sequence (DNA): TGCGCCAGCAGCTTGATATTTAGCGGGGGGTCCGCCCATGAGCAGTTCTTC. Translation: CASSLIFSGGSAHEQFF.